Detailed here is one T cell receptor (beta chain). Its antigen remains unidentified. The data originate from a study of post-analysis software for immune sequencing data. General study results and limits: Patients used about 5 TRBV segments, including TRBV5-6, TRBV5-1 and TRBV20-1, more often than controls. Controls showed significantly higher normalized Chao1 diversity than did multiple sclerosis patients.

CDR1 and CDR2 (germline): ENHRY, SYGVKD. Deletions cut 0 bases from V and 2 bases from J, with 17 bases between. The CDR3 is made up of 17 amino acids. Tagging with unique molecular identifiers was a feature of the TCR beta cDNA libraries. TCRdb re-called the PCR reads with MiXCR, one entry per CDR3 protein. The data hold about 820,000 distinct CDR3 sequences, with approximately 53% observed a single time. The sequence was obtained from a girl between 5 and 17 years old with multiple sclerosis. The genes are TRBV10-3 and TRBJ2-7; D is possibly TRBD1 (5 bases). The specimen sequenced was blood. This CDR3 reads CAISESAIRQPTYEQYF. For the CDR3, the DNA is TGTGCCATCAGTGAGTCGGCGATTCGACAGCCCACCTACGAGCAGTACTTC.